This T cell receptor beta chain was observed in a study of blood T cell repertoires in COVID-19. Overall study context: Sites in the United States, Italy and Spain provided acute and convalescent COVID-19 samples. Sources were T cells, B-cell-depleted T cells, or PBMCs; the material itself was cDNA or gDNA.

Study processing details: Reference gene primer amplification gave nucleated cell count estimates. The protocol was immunoSEQ multiplex PCR, while the TCRdb copy is restricted to in-frame clones and leaves out a portion. D and trimming come from the DNA, and the V and J calls and clone size come from that table. The table lists under 200,000 clones, about 90% of them singletons, with 20% to 25% in the top ten. CDR3 length: 21 amino acids. V shed 5 bases, J shed 7 bases, and the junction held 21 bases outside the gene matches. CDR1 KGHDR and CDR2 SFDVKD come from the germline V gene. Sequenced sample: peripheral blood. J is TRBJ2-1 and V is TRBV24-1; 14 bases are a match to TRBD2. The TCR originated in a man in his sixties with active or convalescent COVID-19. DNA of the CDR3: TGTGCCACCAGTGTACTGACCGGCGGGACTAGCGGGGGCCAAGGCAGGAATGAGCAGTTCTTC. Its translation: CATSVLTGGTSGGQGRNEQFF.